This passage covers 28 T cell receptor beta chains from one sample sequenced in a study of PD-L1 blockade in urothelial cancer. The data were produced by immunoSEQ multiplex PCR, yet TCRdb's version contains in-frame clones alone and is incomplete. The table shows approximately 46,000 clones, with approximately 77% occurring only once. Sequences were derived from PBMCs, sampled around atezolizumab (anti-PD-L1) treatment. The receptor source for this set is a man in his 70s with urothelial cancer.

The chain has TRBV7-2 and TRBJ1-2, with 10 bases identical to TRBD1. V was clipped by 6 bases and J by 7 bases; unmatched bases: 5. Germline V gene lookup returns CDR1 SGHTA and CDR2 FQGNSA. CDR3 size: 13 residues. CDR3 residues: CASSNGQGGGYTF. The DNA for the CDR3 is TGTGCCAGCAGTAACGGACAGGGGGGTGGCTACACCTTC.

The chain carries TRBV6-6 and TRBJ1-5; no clear D gene. The germline V gene encodes CDR1 MNHNY and CDR2 SVGAGI (reference sequence). The CDR3 runs 13 residues. Trimming pared 6 bases from V and 1 base from J, leaving 7 bases between. The CDR3 loop is CASSGESNQPQHF. The CDR3 DNA reads TGTGCCAGCAGCGGGGAGAGCAATCAGCCCCAGCATTTT.

V usage is TRBV6-4 and J usage is TRBJ1-1, with D perhaps TRBD1 (6 bases). Trimming cost V 0 bases and J 4 bases, with 9 bases left between them. Germline loops: CDR1 MRHNA, CDR2 SNTAGT. This CDR3 has 14 amino acids. CDR3 protein: CASSDSSRGTEAFF. CDR3 nucleotides: TGTGCCAGCAGTGACTCGAGCAGGGGCACTGAAGCTTTCTTT.

This clone was observed a single time. The rearrangement uses TRBV28 and TRBJ1-2, with no clear D. Germline CDR1 MDHEN, CDR2 SYDVKM. The V gene lost 8 bases and the J gene lost 10 bases, with 17 bases spanning the gap. The CDR3 is 12 residues long. CDR3 DNA sequence: TGTGCCAGCCATGCCTCCGCGGATATCTACACCTTC. Its translation: CASHASADIYTF.

This sequence joins TRBV7-8 and TRBJ2-7, with 10 bases fitting TRBD1. The germline V gene has CDR1 SGHVS and CDR2 FQNEAQ. V was clipped by 4 bases and J by 11 bases; unmatched bases: 11. This CDR3 is 14 amino acids long. For the CDR3, the DNA is TGTGCCAGCAGCTCCCCGGGACAGGGGATGAAAAAGTACTTC. Its translation: CASSSPGQGMKKYF. The whole variable domain, filled in from reference TRBV7-8 and TRBJ2-7, reads GAGVSQSPRYKVAKRGQDVALRCDPISGHVSLFWYQQALGQGPEFLTYFQNEAQLDKSGLPSDRFFAERPEGSVSTLKIQRTQQEDSAVYLCASSSPGQGMKKYFGPGTRLTVT.

In this sample, this clone turned up a few times. The chain is built from TRBV30 and TRBJ1-2; 9 bases align to TRBD1. The germline CDR1 and CDR2 sequences are GTSNPN and SVGIG (reference sequence). V lost 7 bases to trimming and J lost 9 bases; unmatched junction nucleotides: 6. CDR3 size: 11 residues. The DNA of the CDR3 is TGTGCCTTGGCGACAGGGGGTAGCTACACCTTC. Protein: CALATGGSYTF.

The chain recombines TRBV13 with TRBJ2-5, with 8 bases identical to TRBD2. The CDR3 runs 15 residues. Looked up from germline, CDR1 is PRHDT and CDR2 is FYEKMQ (reference sequence). V dropped 3 bases and J dropped 1; count of bases not matched to a gene: 4. The CDR3 coding sequence is TGTGCCAGCAGCTTCCGAGCGGGAGTCCAAGAGACCCAGTACTTC. Its protein product is CASSFRAGVQETQYF.

The V call is TRBV27, the J call TRBJ2-5, with D uncertain. Germline V gives CDR1 MNHEY, CDR2 SMNVEV (reference sequence). This CDR3 has 16 amino acids. Trimming shortened V by 0 bases and J by 4 bases, and 15 bases separated the two germline ends. The CDR3 region has the DNA TGTGCCAGCAGTTTATCGGTGGCGGTTCTGGGAGAGACCCAGTACTTC. Translated: CASSLSVAVLGETQYF.

The chain recombines TRBV6-4 with TRBJ2-3; 11 bases fit TRBD1. The CDR3 is 14 residues long. V lost 6 bases to trimming and J lost 4 bases; unmatched junction nucleotides: 3. The germline CDR1 and CDR2 sequences are MRHNA and SNTAGT. The CDR3, as DNA: TGTGCCAGCAGCGAGGGACAGGGGGCAGATACGCAGTATTTT. This sequence encodes CASSEGQGADTQYF.

This clone was seen a single time. The rearrangement uses TRBV6-6 and TRBJ2-1; 7 bases map to TRBD2. CDR1 and CDR2 from the germline V gene are MNHNY and SVGAGI (reference sequence). The CDR3 has 16 amino acids. Trimming removed 6 bases from V and 8 bases from J; junction bases left unmatched: 16. The DNA for the CDR3 is TGTGCCAGCAGCCTTCCGGGAGGATCAGGAATCGATGAGCAGTTCTTC. Translated, it gives CASSLPGGSGIDEQFF.

About this clone: Germline is not matched at one junction end, which may reflect a read error. This sequence joins TRBV30 and TRBJ1-2; D is perhaps TRBD1 (6 bases). CDR3 length: 11 amino acids. Germline-derived CDR1 and CDR2 are GTSNPN and SVGIG (reference sequence). CDR3 in amino acids: CAWSVLAGVSF. CDR3 bases: TGTGCCTGGAGTGTCCTGGCAGGGGTCTCCTTC. The entire variable domain, with the rest obtained from reference TRBV30 and TRBJ1-2, is as follows: SQTIHQWPATLVQPVGSPLSLECTVEGTSNPNLYWYRQAAGRGLQLLFYSVGIGQISSEVPQNLSASRPQDRQFILSSKKLLLSDSGFYLCAWSVLAGVSFGSGTRLTVV.

The J gene is TRBJ2-1, the V gene TRBV28; 8 nucleotides align to TRBD2. CDR1 and CDR2 (germline): MDHEN, SYDVKM. The V segment lost 3 bases and the J segment 3 bases; nucleotides outside the gene matches: 4. The CDR3 is 15 amino acids. CDR3 loop: CASSFISGSYNEQFF. The CDR3 coding sequence is TGTGCCAGCAGTTTCATAAGCGGGAGCTACAATGAGCAGTTCTTC. The full variable domain, in which reference TRBV28 and TRBJ2-1 provide the parts outside the CDR3, is DVKVTQSSRYLVKRTGEKVFLECVQDMDHENMFWYRQDPGLGLRLIYFSYDVKMKEKGDIPEGYSVSREKKERFSLILESASTNQTSMYLCASSFISGSYNEQFFGPGTRLTVL.

The chain recombines TRBV5-1 with TRBJ1-1, with no clear D. The CDR3 runs to 14 residues. In germline, CDR1 is SGHRS, CDR2 YFSETQ. Trimming removed 4 bases at V and 2 bases at J, with 12 bases between. The CDR3 bases are TGCGCCAGCAGCCTACAGCCTACAAACACTGAAGCTTTCTTT. Translation: CASSLQPTNTEAFF.

The rearrangement links TRBV11-2 to TRBJ2-3, with 10 bases lining up with TRBD2. The CDR3 totals 19 residues. V lost 4 bases and J lost 5; bases outside the gene matches: 18. CDR1 and CDR2 (germline): SGHAT, FQNNGV. The CDR3 nucleotides are TGTGCCAGCAGCTCCCCATTGGTCGGTAGCGGGAGGAGTGAAGATACGCAGTATTTT. Translated, it gives CASSSPLVGSGRSEDTQYF.

This rearrangement joins TRBV29-1 to TRBJ1-1, with 7 bases matching TRBD1. This CDR3 region has 14 residues. V lost 3 bases and J lost 0; bases outside the gene matches: 4. Germline CDR1 is SQVTM and CDR2 is ANQGSEA. The CDR3 here is CSVDPQGLNTEAFF. The CDR3 DNA reads as TGCAGCGTTGACCCACAGGGGCTGAACACTGAAGCTTTCTTT.

This clone was observed a handful of times. This chain joins TRBV7-9 and TRBJ1-1; D perhaps matches TRBD1 (5 bases). The germline V gene encodes CDR1 SEHNR and CDR2 FQNEAQ (reference sequence). V lost 5 bases, J lost 3 bases, and 13 bases lay in between. There are 14 residues in the CDR3. CDR3: CASSEEGFHTEAFF. CDR3 sequence (DNA): TGTGCCAGCAGCGAGGAGGGGTTTCACACTGAAGCTTTCTTT.

The chain combines TRBV5-1 with TRBJ1-3; 7 positions match TRBD1. The trim removed 0 bases at V and 0 bases at J, leaving 3 bases unmatched. CDR3 length equals 16 residues. The germline CDR1 and CDR2 sequences are SGHRS and YFSETQ. The CDR3 DNA follows: TGCGCCAGCAGCTTGGAGGGACAGCCCTCTGGAAACACCATATATTTT. Its protein product is CASSLEGQPSGNTIYF.

The CDR3 spells CAISEGGANYGYTF. In DNA form, the CDR3 reads TGTGCCATCAGTGAGGGCGGAGCTAACTATGGCTACACCTTC. The V gene is TRBV10-3, the J gene TRBJ1-2; D is undetermined. Germline V lookup: CDR1 ENHRY, CDR2 SYGVKD. Between the trimmed V and J ends, which lost 2 bases and 0 bases, there was a span of 7 bases. The CDR3 covers 14 residues.

The chain couples TRBV7-2 to TRBJ2-5; TRBD1 matches 7 bases. V gave up 3 bases and J gave up 2 bases; unmatched junction bases: 3. CDR3 length equals 14 residues. Germline values: CDR1 SGHTA, CDR2 FQGNSA. The CDR3 region is CASSFETGQETQYF. CDR3 nucleotide sequence: TGTGCCAGCAGCTTTGAGACAGGGCAAGAGACCCAGTACTTC.

This clone was recorded only once. The V gene is TRBV4-1, the J gene TRBJ2-2, with 8 bases lining up with TRBD2. This CDR3 spans 16 amino acids. Losses at the gene ends were 4 bases for V and 1 base for J; bases not matched to a gene: 5. Germline loops: CDR1 MGHRA, CDR2 YSYEKL. CDR3 sequence reads: CASSLLAGGNTGELFF. The CDR3 bases are TGCGCCAGCAGCCTCCTCGCGGGAGGGAACACCGGGGAGCTGTTTTTT.

The chain joins TRBV6-5 to TRBJ2-7; D possibly corresponds to TRBD1 (6 bases). Per the germline V gene, CDR1 is MNHEY and CDR2 is SVGAGI. The CDR3 consists of 15 residues. V lost 6 bases, J lost 7 bases, and 22 bases lay in between. In DNA form, the CDR3 reads TGTGCCAGCAGCAAAACGTGGGGGCGACGGGTTGAGCAGTACTTC. Translation: CASSKTWGRRVEQYF.

The genes are TRBV27 and TRBJ1-2, with TRBD1 identical over 7 bases. The CDR3 contains 15 residues. With 5 bases clipped from V and 2 bases from J, the junction kept 8 bases outside the gene matches. Germline CDR1 and CDR2: MNHEY and SMNVEV (reference sequence). The CDR3 region has the DNA TGTGCCAGCAGTCCAACCCCGACAGGGAACTATGGCTACACCTTC. Encoded protein: CASSPTPTGNYGYTF.

The rearrangement uses TRBV9 and TRBJ1-1; TRBD1 matches at 12 bases. This CDR3 contains 17 residues. V dropped 4 bases and J dropped 6; count of bases not matched to a gene: 13. Germline V lookup: CDR1 SGDLS, CDR2 YYNGEE. CDR3 loop: CASSPSGQGALGSEAFF. In DNA form, the CDR3 reads TGTGCCAGCAGCCCTTCGGGACAGGGGGCGCTCGGGTCTGAAGCTTTCTTT.

The chain is built from TRBV14 and TRBJ1-1, with D maybe TRBD1 (5 bases). The CDR3 runs 15 residues. The V gene lost 1 base and the J gene lost 4 bases, with 13 bases spanning the gap. Germline V lookup: CDR1 SGHDN, CDR2 FVKESK. CDR3 in amino acids: CASSQVRDSGTEAFF. The CDR3 region has the DNA TGTGCCAGCAGCCAAGTCCGGGACTCGGGCACTGAAGCTTTCTTT.

This chain links TRBV28 with TRBJ1-2; TRBD1 is a possible D gene (5 bases). CDR1 MDHEN and CDR2 SYDVKM come from the germline V gene. The germline V and J ends were trimmed by 5 bases and 12 bases, with 25 bases remaining between them. The CDR3 runs to 15 residues. The CDR3 sequence is CASSQPRAGWLVDTF. The CDR3 region has the DNA TGTGCCAGCAGTCAACCCAGGGCAGGGTGGCTTGTGGACACCTTC.

This clone has just a few counts. This sequence joins TRBV5-1 and TRBJ1-2; D gene uncertain. Germline values: CDR1 SGHRS, CDR2 YFSETQ. V was cut by 1 base and J by 8 bases, with 15 bases left in between. The CDR3 has 14 amino acids. This chain's CDR3 is CASSLNPGVGGYTF. The CDR3 DNA reads TGCGCCAGCAGCTTGAACCCCGGGGTTGGCGGCTACACCTTC.

The J gene is TRBJ2-7, the V gene TRBV19, with D tentatively TRBD2 (5 bases). The CDR3 loop spans 15 amino acids. Trimming removed 3 bases from V and 4 bases from J, with 16 bases in between. Germline V gives CDR1 LNHDA, CDR2 SQIVND (reference sequence). In nucleotides, the CDR3 is TGTGCCAGTAGTATGGGGATAGCGACCAGATACGAGCAGTACTTC. It codes for CASSMGIATRYEQYF.

This clone turned up a few times. The V call is TRBV9, the J call TRBJ2-4, with D perhaps TRBD1 (5 bases). This CDR3 region has 14 residues. Trimming cost V 3 bases and J 3 bases, with 10 bases left between them. Per the germline V gene, CDR1 is SGDLS and CDR2 is YYNGEE. CDR3 loop: CASSGTKGKNIQYF. DNA for the CDR3: TGTGCCAGCAGCGGGACAAAAGGCAAAAACATTCAGTACTTC.